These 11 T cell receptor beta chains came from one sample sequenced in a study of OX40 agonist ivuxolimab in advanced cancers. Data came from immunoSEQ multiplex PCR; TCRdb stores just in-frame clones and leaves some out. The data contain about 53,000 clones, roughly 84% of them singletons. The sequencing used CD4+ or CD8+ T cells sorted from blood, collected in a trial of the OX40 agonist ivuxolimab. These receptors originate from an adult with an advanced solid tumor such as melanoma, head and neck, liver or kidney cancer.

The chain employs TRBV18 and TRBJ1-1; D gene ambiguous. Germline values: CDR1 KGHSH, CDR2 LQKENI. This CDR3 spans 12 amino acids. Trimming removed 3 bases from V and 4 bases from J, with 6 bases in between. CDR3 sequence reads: CASSPKFTEAFF. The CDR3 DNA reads TGTGCCAGCTCACCTAAATTCACTGAAGCTTTCTTT. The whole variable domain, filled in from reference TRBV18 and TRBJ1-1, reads NAGVMQNPRHLVRRRGQEARLRCSPMKGHSHVYWYRQLPEEGLKFMVYLQKENIIDESGMPKERFSAEFPKEGPSILRIQQVVRGDSAAYFCASSPKFTEAFFGQGTRLTVV.

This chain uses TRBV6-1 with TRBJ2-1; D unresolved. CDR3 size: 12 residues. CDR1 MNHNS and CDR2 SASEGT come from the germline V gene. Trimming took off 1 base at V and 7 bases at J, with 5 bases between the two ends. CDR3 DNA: TGTGCCAGCAGTGAAGGTAGGAATGAGCAGTTCTTC. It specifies CASSEGRNEQFF.

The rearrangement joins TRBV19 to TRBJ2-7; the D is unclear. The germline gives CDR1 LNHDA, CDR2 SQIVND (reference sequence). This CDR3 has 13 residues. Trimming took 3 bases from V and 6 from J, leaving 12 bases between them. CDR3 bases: TGTGCCAGTAGTATCATGGTGGGTTTCGAGCAGTACTTC. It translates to CASSIMVGFEQYF.

DNA of the CDR3: TGCGCCAGCAGCTTGTCGGCTGGGCCTAATGAAAAACTGTTTTTT. Protein sequence: CASSLSAGPNEKLFF. V usage is TRBV5-1 and J usage is TRBJ1-4; D not resolved. Germline V gene lookup returns CDR1 SGHRS and CDR2 YFSETQ. V was trimmed by 1 base and J by 3 bases, leaving 10 bases between them. The CDR3 is made up of 15 amino acids. Variable domain in full (rest from reference TRBV5-1 and TRBJ1-4): KAGVTQTPRYLIKTRGQQVTLSCSPISGHRSVSWYQQTPGQGLQFLFEYFSETQRNKGNFPGRFSGRQFSNSRSEMNVSTLELGDSALYLCASSLSAGPNEKLFFGSGTQLSVL.

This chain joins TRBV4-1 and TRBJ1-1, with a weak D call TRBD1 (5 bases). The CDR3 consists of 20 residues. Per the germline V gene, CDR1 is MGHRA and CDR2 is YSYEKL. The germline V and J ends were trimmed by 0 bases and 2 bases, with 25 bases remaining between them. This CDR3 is CASSQDSLGDPGQGNTEAFF. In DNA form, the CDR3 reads TGCGCCAGCAGCCAAGATTCCCTCGGGGATCCGGGGCAGGGCAACACTGAAGCTTTCTTT.

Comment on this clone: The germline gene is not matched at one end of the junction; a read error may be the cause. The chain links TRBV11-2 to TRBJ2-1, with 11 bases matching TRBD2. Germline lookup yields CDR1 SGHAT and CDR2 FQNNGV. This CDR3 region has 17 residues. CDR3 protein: CASSLDPLAGAYNEQFF. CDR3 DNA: TGTGCCAGCAGCCTAGACCCACTAGCGGGAGCCTACAATGAGCAGTTCTTC.

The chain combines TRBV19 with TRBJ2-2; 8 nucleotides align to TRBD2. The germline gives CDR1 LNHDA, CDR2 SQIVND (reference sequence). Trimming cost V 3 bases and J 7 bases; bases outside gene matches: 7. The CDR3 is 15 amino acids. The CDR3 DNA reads TGTGCCAGTAGTATTGTCCAGCGGGAGTACGGGGAGCTGTTTTTT. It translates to CASSIVQREYGELFF. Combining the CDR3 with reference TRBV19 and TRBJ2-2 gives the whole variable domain DGGITQSPKYLFRKEGQNVTLSCEQNLNHDAMYWYRQDPGQGLRLIYYSQIVNDFQKGDIAEGYSVSREKKESFPLTVTSAQKNPTAFYLCASSIVQREYGELFFGEGSRLTVL.

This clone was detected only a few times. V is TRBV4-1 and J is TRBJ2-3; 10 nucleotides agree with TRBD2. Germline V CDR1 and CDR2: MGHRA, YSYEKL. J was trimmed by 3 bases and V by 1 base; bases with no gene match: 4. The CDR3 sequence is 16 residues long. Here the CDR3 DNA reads TGCGCCAGCAGCCAAGTTTTACTAGCGGGAACAGATACGCAGTATTTT. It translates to CASSQVLLAGTDTQYF.

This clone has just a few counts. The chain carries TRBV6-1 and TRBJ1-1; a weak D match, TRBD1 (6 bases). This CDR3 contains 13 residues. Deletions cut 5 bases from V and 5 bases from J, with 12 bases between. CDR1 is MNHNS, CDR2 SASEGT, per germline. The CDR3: CASSTGRGTEAFF. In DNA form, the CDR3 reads TGTGCCAGCAGTACAGGGCGAGGGACTGAAGCTTTCTTT.

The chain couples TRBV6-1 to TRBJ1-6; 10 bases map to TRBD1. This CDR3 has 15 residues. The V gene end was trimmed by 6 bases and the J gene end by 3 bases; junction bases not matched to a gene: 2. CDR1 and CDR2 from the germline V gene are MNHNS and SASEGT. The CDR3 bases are TGTGCCAGCAGGGACAGGGGGAACTATAATTCACCCCTCCACTTT. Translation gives CASRDRGNYNSPLHF.

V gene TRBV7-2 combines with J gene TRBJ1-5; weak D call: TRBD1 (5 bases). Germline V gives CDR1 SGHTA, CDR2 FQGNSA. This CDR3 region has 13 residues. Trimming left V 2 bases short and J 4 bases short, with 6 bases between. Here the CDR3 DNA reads TGTGCCAGCAGCTTACAGGGAAATCAGCCCCAGCATTTT. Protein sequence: CASSLQGNQPQHF. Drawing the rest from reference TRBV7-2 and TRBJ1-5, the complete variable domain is GAGVSQSPSNKVTEKGKDVELRCDPISGHTALYWYRQSLGQGLEFLIYFQGNSAPDKSGLPSDRFSAERTGGSVSTLTIQRTQQEDSAVYLCASSLQGNQPQHFGDGTRLSIL.